One T cell receptor (beta chain) is described in this entry. What it recognizes is unknown. The record originates from a study of cytomegalovirus exposure and HLA in healthy donors. Healthy donors of bone marrow made up the group. Findings and limits, study-wide: A link between a missense DCLRE1C variant and TCR beta V- and J-gene trimming emerged from a later analysis. A later look showed TCR association rates differing by HLA locus, highest for DRB1 and lowest for HLA-C.

PCR used 60 Vbeta primers and 13 Jbeta primers. Produced via immunoSEQ multiplex PCR; TCRdb's table is partial and in-frame only. Of about 130,000 clones listed, just over 70% are singletons. Germline V CDR1 and CDR2: LGHNT, FRNRAP. CDR3 size: 16 residues. Trimming removed 0 bases from V and 3 bases from J; junction bases left unmatched: 8. The sample comprised PBMCs. The rearrangement links TRBV12-5 to TRBJ2-7; 7 nucleotides match TRBD1. This clonotype originated in an older woman in good health and CMV-seropositive. CDR3 sequence reads: CASGLVALGQSYEQYF. The CDR3, as DNA: TGTGCTAGTGGTTTGGTTGCCTTGGGACAGAGCTACGAGCAGTACTTC.